The rows below give T cell receptor beta chains drawn from one sample of a study of tumor-infiltrating lymphocytes in primary liver carcinoma. TCRdb recomputed calls from the multiplex PCR reads with MiXCR, one row per CDR3 protein. The profile covers around 100,000 distinct CDR3 sequences, with around 73% appearing a single time and around 10% taken by the ten largest. What was sequenced was liver tumor tissue from sampling region 2. The receptors were gathered from a woman in her sixties or seventies with primary liver carcinoma and hepatitis B virus infection. Each CDR3 is given with its conserved first and last residue. D genes are given only for firm matches. Clone size is not always given. Where it is, it says once, few, many or a class for expanded clones.

d_gene | abundance | j_gene | v_gene | CDR3nt | CDR3aa
TRBD1 | NA | TRBJ2-7 | TRBV5-4 | TGTGCCAGCAGCCCCCGGGACAGGGGCACCATGGACTACGGGCAGTATTTC | CASSPRDRGTMDYGQYF
TRBD1 | few | TRBJ1-1 | TRBV19 | TGTGCCAGTAGTGGTAGTAGGGGGCAATTCTCCACTGAAGCTTTCTTT | CASSGSRGQFSTEAFF
NA | NA | TRBJ2-7 | TRBV6-5 | TGTGCCAGCAGTAAATGGACCATGAGCTCCTACGAGCATTACTTC | CASSKWTMSSYEHYF
TRBD1 | many | TRBJ1-6 | TRBV12-3/TRBV12-4 | TGTGCCAGCAGTTTCGGACAGGGAAGGTCACCCCTCCACTTT | CASSFGQGRSPLHF
TRBD2 | NA | TRBJ2-3 | TRBV4-2 | TGTGCCAGCAGTGGCGGATCTAGCGGGATGACAGATACGCAGTATTTT | CASSGGSSGMTDTQYF
TRBD1 | NA | TRBJ2-2 | TRBV11-2 | TGTGTCGGCAGCTTAGAAAGGGGGCCCGGGGAGCTGTTTTTT | CVGSLERGPGELFF
NA | many | TRBJ1-6 | TRBV6-5 | TGTGCCAGCACCACCGGGCTTGGTTCACCCCTCCACTTT | CASTTGLGSPLHF
NA | NA | TRBJ2-7 | TRBV11-3 | TGTGCCAGCAGTGCCGGCTCCTACGAGCAGTACTTC | CASSAGSYEQYF
NA | NA | TRBJ2-7 | TRBV11-3 | TGTGCCAGCAGCCCCGGGACATGGGGCATCTACGAGCAGTACTTT | CASSPGTWGIYEQYF
TRBD2 | many | TRBJ2-1 | TRBV11-2 | TGTGCCAGCAGCAGACTAGCGGGAGGGCCGGGGGATGAGCAGTTCTTC | CASSRLAGGPGDEQFF
NA | many | TRBJ2-1 | TRBV28 | TGTGCCAGCAGGAGGGTCGGGGAATACAATGAGCAGTTCTTC | CASRRVGEYNEQFF
TRBD1 | many | TRBJ1-3 | TRBV4-1 | TGCGCCAGCAGCCAAGAGGACAGGAATACTGGAAACACCATATATTTT | CASSQEDRNTGNTIYF
TRBD1 | NA | TRBJ2-2 | TRBV14 | TGTGCCAGCAGCCAAGATACACCAGACGAGTTCAGGGACAGGGCCACCGGGGAGCTGTTTTTT | CASSQDTPDEFRDRATGELFF
NA | NA | TRBJ2-7 | TRBV28 | TGTGCCAGCAACATTAATTACTACGAGCAGTACTTC | CASNINYYEQYF
TRBD1 | NA | TRBJ1-6 | TRBV24-1 | TGTGCCACCAGTGATTTGCATAACAGGGGTAATTCGCCCCTCCACTTT | CATSDLHNRGNSPLHF
NA | many | TRBJ1-5 | TRBV29-1 | TGCAGCGTGGGCGGAAATTCTGCTAATCAGCCCCAGCATTTT | CSVGGNSANQPQHF
TRBD2 | many | TRBJ2-7 | TRBV28 | TGTGCCAGCAGTTCTAGCGGGAGCTACGAGCAGTACTTC | CASSSSGSYEQYF
TRBD1 | few | TRBJ2-6 | TRBV7-3 | TGTGCCAGCAGCTTAACGGTCCAGGGGGCAAGTGGGGCCAACGTCCTGACTTTC | CASSLTVQGASGANVLTF
NA | NA | TRBJ2-3 | TRBV28 | TGTGCCAGCAGTCCCCCGAGGGCTTTAAGGGATACGCAGTATTTT | CASSPPRALRDTQYF
NA | many | TRBJ2-1 | TRBV6-5 | TGTGCCAGCAGTTCCTACGGCCGGGGTAGCGGACACAATGAGCAGTTCTTC | CASSSYGRGSGHNEQFF
NA | NA | TRBJ2-3 | TRBV9 | TGTGCCAGCAGCGTAGTCCCCCACGGTGAAGGCACAGATACGCAGTATTTT | CASSVVPHGEGTDTQYF
NA | NA | TRBJ1-5 | TRBV6-5 | TGTGCCAGCGGTGAGGGAGGTAAGTCGAATCAGCCCCAGCATTTT | CASGEGGKSNQPQHF
TRBD2 | NA | TRBJ2-2 | TRBV11-2 | TGTGCCAGCAGTCAAGAGGTAGCGGGAGGGCCTCACACCTGGGAGCTGTCTTTT | CASSQEVAGGPHTWELSF
NA | once | TRBJ2-7 | TRBV6-5 | TGTGCCAGTAGTCGGGACACCGGCTACGAGCAGTACTTC | CASSRDTGYEQYF
NA | NA | TRBJ2-1 | TRBV11-2 | TGTACCAGCAGCTTAAAAAGTGGCAATGGGCAGCTCTTC | CTSSLKSGNGQLF
NA | NA | TRBJ2-1 | TRBV12-3/TRBV12-4 | TGTGCCAGCACCCGAGCCCAGGGTGACTACAATGAGCAGTTCTTC | CASTRAQGDYNEQFF
TRBD1 | NA | TRBJ2-7 | TRBV6-6 | TGTGCCAGCAGTTACGACCGGGACAGGCTAATCTACTTC | CASSYDRDRLIYF
TRBD2 | many | TRBJ2-7 | TRBV6-1 | TGTGCCAGCAGTGACCCCCCCGGGACCGGGAGGGACGAGCAGTACTTC | CASSDPPGTGRDEQYF
NA | NA | TRBJ2-7 | TRBV6-1 | TGTGCCTGCAGTGAAGGTCCCAGGGTAATCTACGAGCAGTACTTC | CACSEGPRVIYEQYF
NA | many | TRBJ2-3 | TRBV28 | TGTGCCAGCGGCTCCATGGGAGATACGCAGTATTTT | CASGSMGDTQYF
TRBD1 | few | TRBJ2-1 | TRBV11-2 | TGTGCCAGTAGCTTACGACCGGGACAGAGATTCTACAATGAACGGTTCTTC | CASSLRPGQRFYNERFF
NA | NA | TRBJ2-6 | TRBV2 | TGTGCCAGCAGTGGAAGCCCCGGGGCCAACGTCCTGACTTTC | CASSGSPGANVLTF
NA | NA | TRBJ2-7 | TRBV12-3/TRBV12-4 | TGTGCCAGCAGCTTAGGAGGCGGCTTGGCAGGGGTGTCCAACGAGCAGTACTTC | CASSLGGGLAGVSNEQYF
NA | NA | TRBJ1-2 | TRBV28 | TGTGCCAGCGGGGAAACGGGGGGGGGTTCCTATGGCTACACCTTC | CASGETGGGSYGYTF
NA | NA | TRBJ2-7 | TRBV6-1 | TGTGCCAGTATGTCAGTATGGGGCGCCTACGAGCAGTACTTC | CASMSVWGAYEQYF
TRBD1 | many | TRBJ2-1 | TRBV12-3/TRBV12-4 | TGTGCCAGCAGTCAACAGGGGGCGCGGAATGAGCAGTTCTTC | CASSQQGARNEQFF
NA | many | TRBJ1-1 | TRBV28 | TGTGCCAGCAGTTTAAAGTTCCAGGGAGAAGCTTTCTTT | CASSLKFQGEAFF
TRBD1 | NA | TRBJ1-2 | TRBV7-9 | TGTGCCGGCAGCGTACAGGGGAGGGCAAACTATGGCTACACCTTC | CAGSVQGRANYGYTF
NA | once | TRBJ2-2 | TRBV11-2 | TGTGCCAGCAGCCCTCCGCAAGGGGAGACCGGGGAGCTGTTTTTT | CASSPPQGETGELFF
TRBD1 | NA | TRBJ2-6 | TRBV2 | TGTGCCAGCAGACAGGGGGCGGGTCTGTCCTCTGGGGCCAACGTCCTGACTTTC | CASRQGAGLSSGANVLTF
NA | NA | TRBJ1-1 | TRBV28 | TGTGCCAGCGGGGCGTCGCTCGGCCAGGGCATTGAGGCTTTCTTT | CASGASLGQGIEAFF
TRBD2 | NA | TRBJ2-3 | TRBV29-1 | TGCAGCGTCGGGACTAGCGGAGTAGATACGCAGTGTTTT | CSVGTSGVDTQCF
NA | once | TRBJ2-7 | TRBV11-2 | TGTGCCAGCAGCTTGCTACCGGGCCACTCCGAGCAGTACTTC | CASSLLPGHSEQYF
NA | NA | TRBJ2-3 | TRBV29-1 | TGCAGCGTGAAGGGGTCGCATCGGGATACGCAGTATTTT | CSVKGSHRDTQYF
NA | NA | TRBJ2-3 | TRBV6-6 | TGTGCCAGCAGTACAATTAGGGGAGATACAGAGTATTTT | CASSTIRGDTEYF
NA | NA | TRBJ1-2 | TRBV5-1 | TGCGCCAGCAGCTTGATCAAGGGGAACTATGGCTACACCTTT | CASSLIKGNYGYTF
NA | once | TRBJ1-1 | TRBV11-2 | TGTGCCAGCAGCTTGGGAGGGGGGAGTGAAGCTTTCTTT | CASSLGGGSEAFF
NA | NA | TRBJ2-7 | TRBV12-3/TRBV12-4 | TGTACCAGCAGTCCGGGGACCTACGAGCAATACTTC | CTSSPGTYEQYF
TRBD2 | NA | TRBJ2-1 | TRBV20-1 | TGCAGTGCTAGGACCCTGACTAGCGGGACTGGAAATGAGCAGTTCTTC | CSARTLTSGTGNEQFF
TRBD2 | NA | TRBJ2-1 | TRBV11-2 | TGTGCCAGCGGCTTAGGTCTCGTAGCGGGAGGGCCGAATGAGCAGCTCTTC | CASGLGLVAGGPNEQLF
TRBD1 | NA | TRBJ1-3 | TRBV28 | TGTGCCAGCAGTAAACCCGGACAGGCCAACTCTGGAAACACCATATATTTT | CASSKPGQANSGNTIYF
NA | NA | TRBJ2-2 | TRBV5-4 | TGTGCCAGCAGCTTGCTGGGGGGGAGGGACACCGAGGAGCTGTTTTTT | CASSLLGGRDTEELFF
NA | many | TRBJ1-2 | TRBV6-6 | TGTGCCAGCACCCACGGCGGGCAGAGCTATGGCTACACCTTC | CASTHGGQSYGYTF
NA | NA | TRBJ2-1 | TRBV11-3 | TGTGCCAGCAGCTTAGATTTTTTTTTCAGGGGATGCTCCTACATTGAGCAGTTCTTC | CASSLDFFFRGCSYIEQFF
NA | NA | TRBJ2-1 | TRBV6-5 | TGTGCCGGCAACTCCCTTAGGGGGATTGAGCAGTTCTTC | CAGNSLRGIEQFF
NA | NA | TRBJ1-1 | TRBV30 | TGTGTCTGGAGTATAGGACACCACACTGAAGCTTTCTTT | CVWSIGHHTEAFF
NA | NA | TRBJ1-6 | TRBV6-1 | TGTGCCAGCAGTGAAGCTGGCGACTCACTCCTCCACTTT | CASSEAGDSLLHF
NA | NA | TRBJ2-1 | TRBV4-1 | TGCGCCAACAGCCATGTCACAGGCGTAAGTGAGCAGTTCTTC | CANSHVTGVSEQFF